This T cell receptor beta chain was sequenced during a study of cytomegalovirus exposure and HLA in healthy donors. The ends were cut back, 0 bases at V and 1 base at J, with 7 bases in the middle. CDR3 length: 14 residues. Germline CDR1 and CDR2: SGHTS and YDEGEE. With 60 Vbeta and 13 Jbeta primers, the PCR was carried out. Libraries were prepared by immunoSEQ multiplex PCR; TCRdb keeps only in-frame clonotypes and omits some of them. The sample lists fewer than 150,000 clones; 65% to 75% were seen once. The receptor comes from a woman aged 50 to 60 in good health and CMV-seropositive. The specimen was PBMCs. The chain carries TRBV5-8 and TRBJ1-1; TRBD1 might be the D (5 bases). The CDR3 loop reads CASSLAGWNTEAFF. CDR3 nucleotide sequence: TGTGCCAGCAGCTTGGCAGGGTGGAACACTGAAGCTTTCTTT.